The 8 T cell receptor beta chains in this list originate from one sample, sequenced in a study of post-analysis software for immune sequencing data. Their antigens remain unidentified. The TCR beta cDNA libraries carried unique molecular identifiers. TCRdb called the PCR reads again in MiXCR, with one record for every CDR3 protein. The sample lists a few hundred thousand distinct CDR3 sequences, approximately 38% seen once, with about an eighth in the top ten. Study-level points and caveats: The study found TRBV5-6, TRBV5-1 and TRBV20-1 among five or six TRBV segments more frequent in patients than controls.

Sequencing was carried out using blood. The origin of the receptors is a girl aged 5-17 years with multiple sclerosis.

The chain carries TRBV5-1 and TRBJ2-5; 7 positions agree with TRBD1. Trimming at V came to 1 base and at J to 2 bases, leaving 5 bases not matched to a gene. CDR3 size: 15 residues. Germline lookup yields CDR1 SGHRS and CDR2 YFSETQ. In DNA form, the CDR3 reads TGCGCCAGCAGCTTGTGGGGGACAGCACAAGAGACCCAGTACTTC. Amino acid sequence: CASSLWGTAQETQYF.

The V and J genes are TRBV20-1 and TRBJ1-1; no firm D call. The CDR3 consists of 14 residues. V was trimmed by 5 bases and J by 0 bases, leaving 13 bases between them. Germline-derived CDR1 and CDR2 are DFQATT and SNEGSKA (reference sequence). The chain's CDR3 is CSALHVTMNTEAFF. The DNA for the CDR3 is TGCAGTGCTCTTCATGTAACTATGAACACTGAAGCTTTCTTT.

This clonotype occurred a few times. V usage is TRBV6-2 or TRBV6-3 and J usage is TRBJ2-1; maybe TRBD2 (5 bases). Trimming took 11 bases from V and 2 from J, leaving 22 bases between them. Germline CDR1 is MNHEY and CDR2 is SVGEGT. The CDR3 length is 16 residues. The CDR3 here is CAASTTEAITYNEQFF. CDR3 bases: TGTGCCGCTTCCACAACGGAGGCGATCACCTACAATGAGCAGTTCTTC.

This sequence joins TRBV4-1 and TRBJ2-7, with D tentatively TRBD1 (6 bases). The CDR3 length is 15 residues. Trimming pared 4 bases from V and 2 bases from J, leaving 15 bases between. In germline, CDR1 is MGHRA, CDR2 YSYEKL. The CDR3 is CASSRVWGQAYEQYF. CDR3 DNA sequence: TGCGCCAGCAGCCGAGTTTGGGGACAAGCCTACGAGCAGTACTTC.

This clonotype was counted only a few times. The rearrangement joins TRBV27 to TRBJ2-5; 10 positions agree with TRBD1. The germline gives CDR1 MNHEY, CDR2 SMNVEV (reference sequence). The trim removed 0 bases at V and 11 bases at J, leaving 6 bases unmatched. This CDR3 has 14 residues. The CDR3 sequence: CASSLSDRGDEQYF. The CDR3 coding sequence is TGTGCCAGCAGTTTATCGGACAGGGGGGATGAGCAGTACTTC.

This clonotype was detected only a few times. The chain couples TRBV5-1 to TRBJ2-1; 7 bases are a match to TRBD1. The CDR3 extends over 15 amino acids. Germline lookup yields CDR1 SGHRS and CDR2 YFSETQ. V lost 4 bases, J lost 4 bases, and 8 bases stayed unmatched. CDR3 coding DNA: TGCGCCAGCAGCCCCGGGGACAGCCAATACAATGAGCAGTTCTTC. Translated, it gives CASSPGDSQYNEQFF.

This chain joins TRBV20-1 and TRBJ2-2, with 8 positions matching TRBD1. Germline CDR1 and CDR2: DFQATT and SNEGSKA (reference sequence). This CDR3 comprises 14 residues. After removal of 5 bases from V and 2 bases from J, the junction contained 4 bases not matched to a gene. CDR3 protein: CSAWGQENTGELFF. CDR3 nucleotides: TGCAGTGCTTGGGGACAGGAAAACACCGGGGAGCTGTTTTTT.

The V call is TRBV5-7, the J call TRBJ2-7; a weak D match, TRBD1 (5 bases). TRBV5-7 is designated an ORF whose function remains uncertain. Trimming removed 7 bases from V and 0 bases from J, with 20 bases in between. The CDR3 loop spans 16 amino acids. The CDR3 is CASHDPAQVISYEQYF. The CDR3, as DNA: TGTGCCAGCCACGATCCGGCACAGGTGATCTCCTACGAGCAGTACTTC.